This TCR beta chain was sequenced during a study of patients and donors after allogeneic stem cell transplantation. This clonotype showed up many times. TCRdb re-derived calls from the RT-PCR reads in MiXCR, one entry per CDR3 protein. The sample has approximately 150,000 distinct CDR3 sequences, 24% seen once; the top ten hold approximately 26%. CDR3 length: 15 amino acids. Germline loops: CDR1 SGHTS, CDR2 YDEGEE. V was cut by 6 bases and J by 5 bases, with 18 bases left in between. The chain is built from TRBV5-8 and TRBJ2-4; D possibly corresponds to TRBD1 (5 bases). The sequence was obtained from a human donor who was either an allogeneic HSCT recipient or a stem cell or donor lymphocyte infusion donor (not recorded which). It is not recorded whose cells these are; they may come from a transplant donor. Sequencing used blood, either unsorted or a sorted T cell fraction (not recorded which). The CDR3 sequence is CASTFMPGIQNIQYF. CDR3 in DNA: TGTGCCAGCACCTTCATGCCAGGGATCCAAAACATTCAGTACTTC.